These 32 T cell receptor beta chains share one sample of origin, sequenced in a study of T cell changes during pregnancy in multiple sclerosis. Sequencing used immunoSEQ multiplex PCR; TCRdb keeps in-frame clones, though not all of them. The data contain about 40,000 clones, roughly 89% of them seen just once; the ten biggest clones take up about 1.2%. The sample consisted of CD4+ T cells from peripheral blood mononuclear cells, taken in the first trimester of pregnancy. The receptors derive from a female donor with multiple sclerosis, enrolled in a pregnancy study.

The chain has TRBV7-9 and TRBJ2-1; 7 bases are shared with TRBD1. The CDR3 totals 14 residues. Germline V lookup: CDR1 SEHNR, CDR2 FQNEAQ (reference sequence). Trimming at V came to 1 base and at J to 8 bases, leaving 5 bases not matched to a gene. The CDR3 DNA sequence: TGTGCCAGCAGCTTAGATAGAGGGGGCGATGAGCAGTTCTTC. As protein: CASSLDRGGDEQFF.

The CDR3 DNA follows: TGTGCCAGCAGCGTAGAGGGGCTACCTAACACCGGGGAGCTGTTTTTT. This encodes CASSVEGLPNTGELFF. The gene calls are TRBV9 and TRBJ2-2; possibly TRBD1 for D (5 bases). Germline V gene data show CDR1 as SGDLS and CDR2 as YYNGEE. V was clipped by 0 bases and J by 2 bases, with 11 bases between them. The CDR3 extends over 16 amino acids.

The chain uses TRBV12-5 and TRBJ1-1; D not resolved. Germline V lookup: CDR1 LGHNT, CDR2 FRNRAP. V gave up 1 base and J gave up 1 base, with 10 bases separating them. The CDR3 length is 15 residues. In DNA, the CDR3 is TGTGCTAGTGGTTTGGACGCGTCACCGAACACTGAAGCTTTCTTT. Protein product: CASGLDASPNTEAFF.

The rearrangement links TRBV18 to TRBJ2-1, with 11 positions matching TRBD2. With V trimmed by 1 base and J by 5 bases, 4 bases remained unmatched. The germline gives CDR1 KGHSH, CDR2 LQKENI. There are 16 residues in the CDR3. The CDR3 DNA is TGTGCCAGCTCACCACTACTAGCGGGAGACAACAATGAGCAGTTCTTC. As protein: CASSPLLAGDNNEQFF.

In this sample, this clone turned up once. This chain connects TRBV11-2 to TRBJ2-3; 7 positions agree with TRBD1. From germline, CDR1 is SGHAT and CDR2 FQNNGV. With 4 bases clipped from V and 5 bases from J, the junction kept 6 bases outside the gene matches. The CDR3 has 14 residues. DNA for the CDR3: TGTGCCAGCAGCTCCCCGGCAGGGGGAGATACGCAGTATTTT. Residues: CASSSPAGGDTQYF. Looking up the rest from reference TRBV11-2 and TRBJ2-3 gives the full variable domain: EAGVAQSPRYKIIEKRQSVAFWCNPISGHATLYWYQQILGQGPKLLIQFQNNGVVDDSQLPKDRFSAERLKGVDSTLKIQPAKLEDSAVYLCASSSPAGGDTQYFGPGTRLTVL.

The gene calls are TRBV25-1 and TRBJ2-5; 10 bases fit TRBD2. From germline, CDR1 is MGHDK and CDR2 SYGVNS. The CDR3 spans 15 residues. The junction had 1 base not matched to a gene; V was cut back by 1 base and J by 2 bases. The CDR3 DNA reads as TGTGCCAGCAGTGAATTACTAGCGGGACAAGAGACCCAGTACTTC. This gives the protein CASSELLAGQETQYF. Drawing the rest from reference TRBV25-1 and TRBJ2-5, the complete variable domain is EADIYQTPRYLVIGTGKKITLECSQTMGHDKMYWYQQDPGMELHLIHYSYGVNSTEKGDLSSESTVSRIRTEHFPLTLESARPSHTSQYLCASSELLAGQETQYFGPGTRLLVL.

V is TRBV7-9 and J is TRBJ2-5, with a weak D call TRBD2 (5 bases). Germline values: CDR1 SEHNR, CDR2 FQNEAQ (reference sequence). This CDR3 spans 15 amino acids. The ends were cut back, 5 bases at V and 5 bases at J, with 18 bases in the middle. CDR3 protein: CASSTSGKSGETQYF. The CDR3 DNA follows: TGTGCCAGCAGCACCTCCGGGAAGTCTGGGGAGACCCAGTACTTC.

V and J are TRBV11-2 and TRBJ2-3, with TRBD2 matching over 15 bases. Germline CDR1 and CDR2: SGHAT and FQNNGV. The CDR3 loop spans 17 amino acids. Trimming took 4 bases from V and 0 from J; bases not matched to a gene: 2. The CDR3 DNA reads TGTGCCAGCAGCTCAGGGACTAGCGGGAGGAGCACAGATACGCAGTATTTT. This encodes CASSSGTSGRSTDTQYF.

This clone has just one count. For the CDR3, the DNA is TGCGCCAGCAGCCCGGGGGGAAACAATCAGCCCCAGCATTTT. Translated, it gives CASSPGGNNQPQHF. The chain is built from TRBV5-1 and TRBJ1-5; TRBD1 is a possible D gene (5 bases). V was shortened by 4 bases and J by 3 bases, with 11 bases between the two germline ends. The CDR3 totals 14 residues. The germline V gene has CDR1 SGHRS and CDR2 YFSETQ.

The CDR3 reads CASSPRGQPVPQHF. CDR3 sequence (DNA): TGTGCCAGCAGCCCTAGGGGACAACCGGTGCCCCAGCATTTT. The chain joins TRBV2 to TRBJ1-5; TRBD1 is a possible D gene (6 bases). Germline V CDR1 and CDR2: SNHLY, FYNNEI. The V gene lost 6 bases and the J gene lost 9 bases, with 18 bases spanning the gap. This CDR3 has 14 amino acids.

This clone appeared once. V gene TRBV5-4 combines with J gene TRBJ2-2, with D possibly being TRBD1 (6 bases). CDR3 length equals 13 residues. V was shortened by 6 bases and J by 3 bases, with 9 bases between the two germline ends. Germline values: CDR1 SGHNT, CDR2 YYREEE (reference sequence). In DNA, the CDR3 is TGTGCCAGCAACAGGGTCGACACCGGGGAGCTGTTTTTT. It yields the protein CASNRVDTGELFF.

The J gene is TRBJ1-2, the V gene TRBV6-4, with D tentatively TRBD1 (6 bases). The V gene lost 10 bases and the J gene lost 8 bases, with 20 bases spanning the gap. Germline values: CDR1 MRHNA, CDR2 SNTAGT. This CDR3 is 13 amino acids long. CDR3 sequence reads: CAILRGGSRGYTF. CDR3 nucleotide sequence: TGTGCCATCTTGAGGGGGGGGAGTAGGGGCTACACCTTC.

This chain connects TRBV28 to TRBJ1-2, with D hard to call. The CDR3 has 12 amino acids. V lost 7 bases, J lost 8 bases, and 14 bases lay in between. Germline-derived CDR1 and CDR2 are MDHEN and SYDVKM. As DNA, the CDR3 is TGTGCCAGCAAGTCGGGGTTAGGCGGCTACACCTTC. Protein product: CASKSGLGGYTF.

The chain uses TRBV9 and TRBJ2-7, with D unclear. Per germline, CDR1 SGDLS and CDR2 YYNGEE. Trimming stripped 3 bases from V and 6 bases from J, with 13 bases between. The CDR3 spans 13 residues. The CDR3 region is CASSASSLGEQYF. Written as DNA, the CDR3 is TGTGCCAGCAGCGCCTCGTCCCTCGGCGAGCAGTACTTC.

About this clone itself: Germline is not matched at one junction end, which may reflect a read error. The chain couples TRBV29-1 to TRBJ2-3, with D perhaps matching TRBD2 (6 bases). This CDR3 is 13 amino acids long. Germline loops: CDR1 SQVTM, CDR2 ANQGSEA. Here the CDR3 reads CSAKPTSRDTQYF. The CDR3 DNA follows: TGCAGCGCCAAACCTACTAGCAGAGATACGCAGTATTTT.

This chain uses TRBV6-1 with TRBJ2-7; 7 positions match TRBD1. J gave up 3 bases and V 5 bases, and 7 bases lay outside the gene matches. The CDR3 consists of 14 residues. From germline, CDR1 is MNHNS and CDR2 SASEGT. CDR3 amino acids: CASSSTGQDYEQYF. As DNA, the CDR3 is TGTGCCAGCAGTTCGACAGGGCAGGACTACGAGCAGTACTTC.

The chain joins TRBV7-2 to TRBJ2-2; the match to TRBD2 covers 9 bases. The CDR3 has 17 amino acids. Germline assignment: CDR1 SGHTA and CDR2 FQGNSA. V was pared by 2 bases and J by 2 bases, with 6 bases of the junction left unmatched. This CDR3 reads CASSLWSTSGNTGELFF. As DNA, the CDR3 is TGTGCCAGCAGCTTATGGTCGACTAGCGGAAACACCGGGGAGCTGTTTTTT.

CDR3 DNA sequence: TGTGCCAGTAGTACCAGCGGGAGTAGCTACGAGCAGTACTTC. As protein: CASSTSGSSYEQYF. The rearrangement uses TRBV19 and TRBJ2-7; 8 nucleotides align to TRBD2. V dropped 4 bases and J dropped 3; count of bases not matched to a gene: 5. The V gene's germline CDR1 is LNHDA and CDR2 SQIVND (reference sequence). The CDR3 is made up of 14 amino acids.

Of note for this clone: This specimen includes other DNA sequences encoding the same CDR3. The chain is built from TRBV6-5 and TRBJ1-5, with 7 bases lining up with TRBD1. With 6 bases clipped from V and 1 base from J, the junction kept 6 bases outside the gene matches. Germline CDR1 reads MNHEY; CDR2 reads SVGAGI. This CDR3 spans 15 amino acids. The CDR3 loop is CASSPGTASNQPQHF. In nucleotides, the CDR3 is TGTGCCAGCAGCCCCGGGACAGCGAGCAATCAGCCCCAGCATTTT.

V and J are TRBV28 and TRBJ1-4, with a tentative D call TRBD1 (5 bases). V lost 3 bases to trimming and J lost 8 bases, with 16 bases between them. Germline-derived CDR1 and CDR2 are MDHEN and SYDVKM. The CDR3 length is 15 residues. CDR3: CASSFEGVPGEKLFF. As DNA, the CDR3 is TGTGCCAGCAGTTTTGAAGGAGTGCCAGGGGAAAAACTGTTTTTT.

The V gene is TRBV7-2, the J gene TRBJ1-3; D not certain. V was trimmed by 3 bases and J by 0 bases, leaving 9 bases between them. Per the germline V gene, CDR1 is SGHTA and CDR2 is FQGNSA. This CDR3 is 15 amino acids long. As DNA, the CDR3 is TGTGCCAGCAGCTTGGAGGGAACCTCTGGAAACACCATATATTTT. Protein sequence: CASSLEGTSGNTIYF. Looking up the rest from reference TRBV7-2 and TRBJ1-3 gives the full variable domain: GAGVSQSPSNKVTEKGKDVELRCDPISGHTALYWYRQSLGQGLEFLIYFQGNSAPDKSGLPSDRFSAERTGGSVSTLTIQRTQQEDSAVYLCASSLEGTSGNTIYFGEGSWLTVV.

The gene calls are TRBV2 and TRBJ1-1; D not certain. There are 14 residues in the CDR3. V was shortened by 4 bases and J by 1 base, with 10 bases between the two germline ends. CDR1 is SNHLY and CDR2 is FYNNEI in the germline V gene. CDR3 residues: CASSGVFWNTEAFF. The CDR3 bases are TGTGCCAGCAGTGGCGTATTTTGGAACACTGAAGCTTTCTTT.

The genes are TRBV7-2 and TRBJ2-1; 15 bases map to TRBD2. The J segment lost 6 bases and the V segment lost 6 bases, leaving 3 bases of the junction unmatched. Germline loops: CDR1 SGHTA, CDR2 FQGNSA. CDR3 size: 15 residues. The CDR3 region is CASRRTSGGVNEQFF. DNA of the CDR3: TGTGCCAGCAGGCGGACTAGCGGGGGGGTCAATGAGCAGTTCTTC. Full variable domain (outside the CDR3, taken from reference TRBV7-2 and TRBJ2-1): GAGVSQSPSNKVTEKGKDVELRCDPISGHTALYWYRQSLGQGLEFLIYFQGNSAPDKSGLPSDRFSAERTGGSVSTLTIQRTQQEDSAVYLCASRRTSGGVNEQFFGPGTRLTVL.

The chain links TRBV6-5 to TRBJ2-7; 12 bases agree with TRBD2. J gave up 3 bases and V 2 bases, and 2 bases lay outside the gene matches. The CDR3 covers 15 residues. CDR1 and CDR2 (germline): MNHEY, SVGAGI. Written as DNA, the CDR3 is TGTGCCAGCAGTTACGGACTAGCGGGAATCTACGAGCAGTACTTC. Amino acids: CASSYGLAGIYEQYF.

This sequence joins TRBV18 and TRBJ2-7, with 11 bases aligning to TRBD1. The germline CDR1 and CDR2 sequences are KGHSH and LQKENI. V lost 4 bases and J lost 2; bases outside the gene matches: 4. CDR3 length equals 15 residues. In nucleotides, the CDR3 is TGTGCCAGCTCACGACCGGGACAGGGGGCCTACGAGCAGTACTTC. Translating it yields CASSRPGQGAYEQYF.

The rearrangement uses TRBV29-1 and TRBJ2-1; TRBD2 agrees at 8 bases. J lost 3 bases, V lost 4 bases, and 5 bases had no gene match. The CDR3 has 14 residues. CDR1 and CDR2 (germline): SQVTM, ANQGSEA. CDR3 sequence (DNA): TGCAGCGTTGTACTAGCGGACCTCTACAATGAGCAGTTCTTC. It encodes CSVVLADLYNEQFF.

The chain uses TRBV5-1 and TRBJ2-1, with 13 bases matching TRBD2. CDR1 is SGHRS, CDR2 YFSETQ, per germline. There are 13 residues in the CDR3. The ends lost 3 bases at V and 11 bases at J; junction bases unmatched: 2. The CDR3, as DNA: TGCGCCAGCAGCTCGGGACTAGCGGGAAAGCAGTTCTTC. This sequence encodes CASSSGLAGKQFF.

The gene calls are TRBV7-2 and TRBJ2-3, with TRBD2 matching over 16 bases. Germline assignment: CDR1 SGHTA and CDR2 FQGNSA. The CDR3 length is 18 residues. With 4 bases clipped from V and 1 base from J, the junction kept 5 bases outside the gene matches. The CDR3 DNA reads TGTGCCAGCAGCTCGACAGGGACTAGCGGGAGGGGCACAGATACGCAGTATTTT. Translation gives CASSSTGTSGRGTDTQYF.

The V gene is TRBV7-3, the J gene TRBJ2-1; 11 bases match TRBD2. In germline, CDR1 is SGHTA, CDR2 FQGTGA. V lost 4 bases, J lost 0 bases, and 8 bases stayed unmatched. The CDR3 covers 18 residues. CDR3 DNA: TGTGCCAGCAGCTCTCTAGGACTAGCGGGTAACTCCTACAATGAGCAGTTCTTC. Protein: CASSSLGLAGNSYNEQFF.

This CDR3 is CASSLAQSNTEAFF. The DNA for the CDR3 is TGTGCCAGCAGCTTAGCGCAGTCTAACACTGAAGCTTTCTTT. The chain employs TRBV7-9 and TRBJ1-1, with unresolved D. Germline lookup yields CDR1 SEHNR and CDR2 FQNEAQ (reference sequence). The CDR3 is made up of 14 amino acids. Deletions cut 0 bases from V and 2 bases from J, with 7 bases between.

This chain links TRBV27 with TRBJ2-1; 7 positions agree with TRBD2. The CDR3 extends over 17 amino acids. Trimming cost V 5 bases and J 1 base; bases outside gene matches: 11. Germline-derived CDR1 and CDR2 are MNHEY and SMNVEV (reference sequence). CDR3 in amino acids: CASSLTTSRRSYNEQFF. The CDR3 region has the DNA TGTGCCAGCAGTCTAACGACTAGCCGGAGATCCTACAATGAGCAGTTCTTC.

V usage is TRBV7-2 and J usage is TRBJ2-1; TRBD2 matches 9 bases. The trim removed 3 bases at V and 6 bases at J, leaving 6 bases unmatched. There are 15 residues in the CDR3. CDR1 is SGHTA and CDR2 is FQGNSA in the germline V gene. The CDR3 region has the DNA TGTGCCAGCAGCTTTTTTAGCGGGAGTATCAATGAGCAGTTCTTC. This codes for CASSFFSGSINEQFF.